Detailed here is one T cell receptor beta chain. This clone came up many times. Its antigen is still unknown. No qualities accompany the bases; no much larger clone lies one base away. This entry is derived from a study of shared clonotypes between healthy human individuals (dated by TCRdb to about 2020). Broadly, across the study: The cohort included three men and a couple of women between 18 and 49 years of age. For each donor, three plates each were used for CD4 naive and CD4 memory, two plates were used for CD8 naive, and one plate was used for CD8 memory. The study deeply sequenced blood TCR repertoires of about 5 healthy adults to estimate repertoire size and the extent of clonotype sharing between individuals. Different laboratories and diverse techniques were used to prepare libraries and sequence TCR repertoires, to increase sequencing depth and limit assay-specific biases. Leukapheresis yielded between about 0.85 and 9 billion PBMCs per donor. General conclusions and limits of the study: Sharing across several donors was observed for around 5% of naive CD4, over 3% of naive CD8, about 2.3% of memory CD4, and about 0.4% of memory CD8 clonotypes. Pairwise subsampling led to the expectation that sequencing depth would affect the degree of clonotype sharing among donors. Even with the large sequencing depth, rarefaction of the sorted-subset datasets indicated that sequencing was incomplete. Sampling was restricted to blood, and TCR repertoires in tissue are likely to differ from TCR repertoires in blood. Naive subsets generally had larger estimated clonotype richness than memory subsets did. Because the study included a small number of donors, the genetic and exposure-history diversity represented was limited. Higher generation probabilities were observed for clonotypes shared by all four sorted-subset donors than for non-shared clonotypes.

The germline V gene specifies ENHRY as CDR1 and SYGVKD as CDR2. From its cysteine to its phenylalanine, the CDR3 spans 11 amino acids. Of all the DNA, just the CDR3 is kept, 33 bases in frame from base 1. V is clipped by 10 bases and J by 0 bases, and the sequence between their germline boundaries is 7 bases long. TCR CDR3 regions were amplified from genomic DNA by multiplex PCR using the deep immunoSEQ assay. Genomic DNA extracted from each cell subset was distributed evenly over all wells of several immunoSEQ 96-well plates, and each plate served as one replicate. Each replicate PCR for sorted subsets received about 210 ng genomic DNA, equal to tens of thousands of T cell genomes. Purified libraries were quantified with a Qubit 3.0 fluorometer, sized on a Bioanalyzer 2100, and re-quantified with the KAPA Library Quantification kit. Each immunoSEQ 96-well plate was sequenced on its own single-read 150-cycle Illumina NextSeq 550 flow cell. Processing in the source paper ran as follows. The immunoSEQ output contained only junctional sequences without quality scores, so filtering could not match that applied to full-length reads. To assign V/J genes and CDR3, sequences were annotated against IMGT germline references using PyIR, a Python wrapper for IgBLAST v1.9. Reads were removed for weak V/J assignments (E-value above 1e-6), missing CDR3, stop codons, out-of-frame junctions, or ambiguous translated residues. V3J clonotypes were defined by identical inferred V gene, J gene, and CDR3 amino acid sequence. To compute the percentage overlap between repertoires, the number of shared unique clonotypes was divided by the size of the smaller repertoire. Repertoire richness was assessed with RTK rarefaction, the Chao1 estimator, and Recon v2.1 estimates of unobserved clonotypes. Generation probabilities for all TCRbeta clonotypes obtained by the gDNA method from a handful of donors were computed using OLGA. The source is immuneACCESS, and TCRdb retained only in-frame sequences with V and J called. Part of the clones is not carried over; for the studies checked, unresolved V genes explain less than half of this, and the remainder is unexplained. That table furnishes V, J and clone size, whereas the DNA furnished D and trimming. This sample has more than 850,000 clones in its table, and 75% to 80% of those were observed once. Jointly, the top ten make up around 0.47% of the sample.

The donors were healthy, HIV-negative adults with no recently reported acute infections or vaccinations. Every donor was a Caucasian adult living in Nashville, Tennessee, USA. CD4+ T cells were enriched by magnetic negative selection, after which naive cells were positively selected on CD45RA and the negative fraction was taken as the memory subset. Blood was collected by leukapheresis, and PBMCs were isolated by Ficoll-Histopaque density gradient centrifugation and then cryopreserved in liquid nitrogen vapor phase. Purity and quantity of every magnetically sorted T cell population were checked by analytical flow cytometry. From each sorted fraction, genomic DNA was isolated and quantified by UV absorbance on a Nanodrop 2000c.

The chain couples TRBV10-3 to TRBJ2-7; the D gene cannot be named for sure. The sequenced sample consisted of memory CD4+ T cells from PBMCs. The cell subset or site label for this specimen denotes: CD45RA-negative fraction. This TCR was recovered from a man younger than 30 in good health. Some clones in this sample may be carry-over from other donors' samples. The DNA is TGTGCCACCTCAAACTCCTACGAGCAGTACTTC. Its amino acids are CATSNSYEQYF.